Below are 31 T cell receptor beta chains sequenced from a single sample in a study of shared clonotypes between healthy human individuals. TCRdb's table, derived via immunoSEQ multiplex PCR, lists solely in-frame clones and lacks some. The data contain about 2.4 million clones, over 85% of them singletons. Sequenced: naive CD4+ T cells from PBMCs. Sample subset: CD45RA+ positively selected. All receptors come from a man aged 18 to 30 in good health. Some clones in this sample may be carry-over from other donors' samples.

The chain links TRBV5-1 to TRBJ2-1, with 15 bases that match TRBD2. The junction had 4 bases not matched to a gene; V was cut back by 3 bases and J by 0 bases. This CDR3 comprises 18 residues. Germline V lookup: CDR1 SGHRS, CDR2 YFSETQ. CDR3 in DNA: TGCGCCAGCAGCTCGGGACTAGCGGGAGGCCGCTCCTACAATGAGCAGTTCTTC. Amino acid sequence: CASSSGLAGGRSYNEQFF.

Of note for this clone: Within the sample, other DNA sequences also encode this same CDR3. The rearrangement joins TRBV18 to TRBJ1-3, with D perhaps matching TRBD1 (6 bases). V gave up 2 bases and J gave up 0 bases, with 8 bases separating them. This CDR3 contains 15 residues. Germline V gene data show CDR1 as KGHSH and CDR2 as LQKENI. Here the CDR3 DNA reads TGTGCCAGCTCACCAGACAGGACCTCTGGAAACACCATATATTTT. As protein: CASSPDRTSGNTIYF.

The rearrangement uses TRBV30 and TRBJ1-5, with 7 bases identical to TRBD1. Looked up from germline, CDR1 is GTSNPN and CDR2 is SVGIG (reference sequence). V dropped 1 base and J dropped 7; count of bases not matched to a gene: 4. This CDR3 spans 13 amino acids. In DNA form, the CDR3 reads TGTGCCTGGAGTGGACAGGGTCTGCAGCCCCAGCATTTT. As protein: CAWSGQGLQPQHF.

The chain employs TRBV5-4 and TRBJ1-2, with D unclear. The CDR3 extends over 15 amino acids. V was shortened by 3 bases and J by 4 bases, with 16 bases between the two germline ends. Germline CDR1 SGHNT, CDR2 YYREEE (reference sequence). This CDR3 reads CASSSSGGLIYGYTF. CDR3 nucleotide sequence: TGTGCCAGCAGCTCCAGTGGAGGACTCATCTATGGCTACACCTTC.

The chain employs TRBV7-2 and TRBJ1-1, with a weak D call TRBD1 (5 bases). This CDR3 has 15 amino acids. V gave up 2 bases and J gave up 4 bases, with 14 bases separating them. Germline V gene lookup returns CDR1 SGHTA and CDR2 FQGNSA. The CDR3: CASSLMAGIGTEAFF. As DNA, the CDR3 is TGTGCCAGCAGCTTAATGGCAGGGATCGGCACTGAAGCTTTCTTT.

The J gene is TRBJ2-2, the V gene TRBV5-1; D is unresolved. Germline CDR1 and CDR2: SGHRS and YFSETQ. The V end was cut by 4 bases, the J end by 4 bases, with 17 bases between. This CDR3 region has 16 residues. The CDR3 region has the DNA TGCGCCAGCAGCCTTCGGGCTTTTTCAGGCACCGGGGAGCTGTTTTTT. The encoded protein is CASSLRAFSGTGELFF. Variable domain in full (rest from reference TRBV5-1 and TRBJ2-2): KAGVTQTPRYLIKTRGQQVTLSCSPISGHRSVSWYQQTPGQGLQFLFEYFSETQRNKGNFPGRFSGRQFSNSRSEMNVSTLELGDSALYLCASSLRAFSGTGELFFGEGSRLTVL.

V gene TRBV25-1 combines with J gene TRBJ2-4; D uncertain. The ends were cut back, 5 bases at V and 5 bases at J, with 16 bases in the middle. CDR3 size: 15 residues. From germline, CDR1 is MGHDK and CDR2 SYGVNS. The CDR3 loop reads CASSHGDTRENIQYF. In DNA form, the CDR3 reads TGTGCCAGCAGTCATGGGGATACGCGCGAAAACATTCAGTACTTC.

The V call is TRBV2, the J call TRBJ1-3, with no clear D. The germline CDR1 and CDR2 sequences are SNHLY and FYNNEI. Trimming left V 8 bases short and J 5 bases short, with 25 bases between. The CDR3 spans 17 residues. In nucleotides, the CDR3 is TGTGCCAGCCGAAACTACCTTGGTTTGGACGGGAGAAACACCATATATTTT. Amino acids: CASRNYLGLDGRNTIYF.

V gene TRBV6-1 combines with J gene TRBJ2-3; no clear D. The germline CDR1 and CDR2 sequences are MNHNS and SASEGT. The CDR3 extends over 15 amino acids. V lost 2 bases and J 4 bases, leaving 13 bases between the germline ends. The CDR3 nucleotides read TGTGCCAGCAGTGAATTTCGTTTGAAGGCAGATACGCAGTATTTT. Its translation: CASSEFRLKADTQYF.

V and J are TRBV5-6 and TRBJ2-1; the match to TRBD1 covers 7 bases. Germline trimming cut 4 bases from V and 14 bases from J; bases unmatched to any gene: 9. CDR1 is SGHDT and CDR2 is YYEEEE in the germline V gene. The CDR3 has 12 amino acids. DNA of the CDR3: TGTGCCAGCAGCCTCGACAGGGTTAGGGAGTTCTTC. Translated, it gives CASSLDRVREFF.

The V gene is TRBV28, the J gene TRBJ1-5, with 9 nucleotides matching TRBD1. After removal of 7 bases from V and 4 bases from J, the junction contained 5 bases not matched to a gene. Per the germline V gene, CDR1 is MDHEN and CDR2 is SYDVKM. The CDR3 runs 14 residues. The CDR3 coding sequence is TGTGCCAGCATCACCGGGACAGGGAATCAGCCCCAGCATTTT. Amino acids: CASITGTGNQPQHF.

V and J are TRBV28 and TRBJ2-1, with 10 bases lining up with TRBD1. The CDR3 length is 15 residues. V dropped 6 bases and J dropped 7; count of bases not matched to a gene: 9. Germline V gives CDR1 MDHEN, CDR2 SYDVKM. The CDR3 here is CASSYVTGGKNEQFF. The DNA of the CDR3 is TGTGCCAGCAGCTACGTGACAGGGGGCAAGAATGAGCAGTTCTTC.

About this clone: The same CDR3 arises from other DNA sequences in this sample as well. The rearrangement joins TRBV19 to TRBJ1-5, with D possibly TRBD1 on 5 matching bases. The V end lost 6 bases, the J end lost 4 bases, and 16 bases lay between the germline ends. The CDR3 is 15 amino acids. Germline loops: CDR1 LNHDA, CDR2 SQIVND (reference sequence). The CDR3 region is CASSPGLRGNQPQHF. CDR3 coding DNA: TGTGCCAGTAGCCCGGGACTGAGGGGTAATCAGCCCCAGCATTTT.

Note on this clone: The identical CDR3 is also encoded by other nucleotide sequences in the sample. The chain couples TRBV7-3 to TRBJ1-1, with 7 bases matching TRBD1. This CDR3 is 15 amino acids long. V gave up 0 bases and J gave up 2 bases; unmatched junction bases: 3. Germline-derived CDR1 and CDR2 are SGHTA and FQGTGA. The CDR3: CASSLTPGGNTEAFF. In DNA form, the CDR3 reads TGTGCCAGCAGCTTAACGCCAGGGGGTAACACTGAAGCTTTCTTT. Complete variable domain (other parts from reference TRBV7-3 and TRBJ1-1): GAGVSQTPSNKVTEKGKYVELRCDPISGHTALYWYRQSLGQGPEFLIYFQGTGAADDSGLPNDRFFAVRPEGSVSTLKIQRTERGDSAVYLCASSLTPGGNTEAFFGQGTRLTVV.

CDR3 nucleotides: TGTGCCAGCAGCCCGATGGGATTCTCGGGGGAAAAACTGTTTTTT. Its protein is CASSPMGFSGEKLFF. The chain is built from TRBV9 and TRBJ1-4; D is unresolved. V lost 4 bases to trimming and J lost 8 bases, with 18 bases between them. Germline CDR1 reads SGDLS; CDR2 reads YYNGEE. The CDR3 consists of 15 residues.

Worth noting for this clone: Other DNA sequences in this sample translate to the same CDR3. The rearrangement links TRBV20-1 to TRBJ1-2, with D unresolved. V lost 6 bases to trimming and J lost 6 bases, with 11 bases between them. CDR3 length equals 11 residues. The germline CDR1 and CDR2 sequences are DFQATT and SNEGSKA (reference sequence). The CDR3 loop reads CSASPGDGYTF. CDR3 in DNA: TGCAGTGCCAGCCCCGGGGATGGCTACACCTTC.

In DNA form, the CDR3 reads TGTGCCAGCACCGGACAGGGAAACTACGAGCAGTACTTC. Protein product: CASTGQGNYEQYF. J is TRBJ2-7 and V is TRBV25-1; TRBD1 matches 8 bases. The J segment lost 3 bases and the V segment lost 7 bases, leaving 5 bases of the junction unmatched. Germline-derived CDR1 and CDR2 are MGHDK and SYGVNS. This CDR3 has 13 amino acids.

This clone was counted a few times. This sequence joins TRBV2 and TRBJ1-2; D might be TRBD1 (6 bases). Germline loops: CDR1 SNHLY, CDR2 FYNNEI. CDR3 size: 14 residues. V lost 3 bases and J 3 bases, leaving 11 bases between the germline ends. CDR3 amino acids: CASSEAGVDYGYTF. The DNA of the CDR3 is TGTGCCAGCAGTGAGGCAGGGGTTGACTATGGCTACACCTTC.

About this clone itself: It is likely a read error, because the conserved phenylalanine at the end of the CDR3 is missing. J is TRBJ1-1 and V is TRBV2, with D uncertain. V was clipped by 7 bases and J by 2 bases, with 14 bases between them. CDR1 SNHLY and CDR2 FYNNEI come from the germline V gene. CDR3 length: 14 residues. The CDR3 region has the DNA TGTGCCAGCATGTCCTTCGACACAAACACTGAAGCTTTCCTT. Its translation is CASMSFDTNTEAFL.

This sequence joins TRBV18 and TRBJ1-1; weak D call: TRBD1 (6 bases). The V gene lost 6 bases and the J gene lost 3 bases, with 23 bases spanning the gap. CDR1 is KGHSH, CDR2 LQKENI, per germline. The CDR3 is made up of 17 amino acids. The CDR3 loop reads CASSPLTRDTGYTEAFF. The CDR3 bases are TGTGCCAGCTCTCCGCTTACGCGGGACACAGGGTACACTGAAGCTTTCTTT. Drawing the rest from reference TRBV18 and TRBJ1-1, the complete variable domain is NAGVMQNPRHLVRRRGQEARLRCSPMKGHSHVYWYRQLPEEGLKFMVYLQKENIIDESGMPKERFSAEFPKEGPSILRIQQVVRGDSAAYFCASSPLTRDTGYTEAFFGQGTRLTVV.

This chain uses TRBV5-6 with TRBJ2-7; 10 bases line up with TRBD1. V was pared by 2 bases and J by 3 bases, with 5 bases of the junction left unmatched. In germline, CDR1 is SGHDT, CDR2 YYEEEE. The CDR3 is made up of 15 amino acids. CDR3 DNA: TGTGCCAGCAGCTTATCGACAGGGGGCTTCTACGAGCAGTACTTC. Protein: CASSLSTGGFYEQYF. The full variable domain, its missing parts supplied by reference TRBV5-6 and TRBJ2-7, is DAGVTQSPTHLIKTRGQQVTLRCSPKSGHDTVSWYQQALGQGPQFIFQYYEEEERQRGNFPDRFSGHQFPNYSSELNVNALLLGDSALYLCASSLSTGGFYEQYFGPGTRLTVT.

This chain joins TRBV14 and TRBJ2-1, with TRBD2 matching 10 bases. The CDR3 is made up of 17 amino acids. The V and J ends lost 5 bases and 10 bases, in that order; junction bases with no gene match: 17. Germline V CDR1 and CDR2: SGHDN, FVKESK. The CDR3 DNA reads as TGTGCCAGCAGCACTATAGGGACTAGCGTCTTCGGCGGAGAGCAGTTCTTC. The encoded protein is CASSTIGTSVFGGEQFF.

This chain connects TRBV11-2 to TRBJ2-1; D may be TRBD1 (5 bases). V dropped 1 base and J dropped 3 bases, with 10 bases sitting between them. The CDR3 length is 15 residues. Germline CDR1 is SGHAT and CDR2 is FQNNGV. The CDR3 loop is CASSLASRVYNEQFF. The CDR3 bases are TGTGCCAGCAGCTTAGCGTCCAGGGTCTACAATGAGCAGTTCTTC.

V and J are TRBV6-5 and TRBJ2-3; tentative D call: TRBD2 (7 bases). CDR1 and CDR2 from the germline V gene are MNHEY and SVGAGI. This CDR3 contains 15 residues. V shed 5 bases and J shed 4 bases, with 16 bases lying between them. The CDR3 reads CASSPSGRGPDTQYF. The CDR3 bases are TGTGCCAGCAGTCCATCGGGGCGGGGGCCAGATACGCAGTATTTT.

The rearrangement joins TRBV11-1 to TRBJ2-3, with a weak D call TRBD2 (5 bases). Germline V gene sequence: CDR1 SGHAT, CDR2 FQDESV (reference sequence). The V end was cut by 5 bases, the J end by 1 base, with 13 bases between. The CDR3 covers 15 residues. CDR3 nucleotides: TGTGCCAGCAGCGACCGAGCGGAGGGCACAGATACGCAGTATTTT. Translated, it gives CASSDRAEGTDTQYF. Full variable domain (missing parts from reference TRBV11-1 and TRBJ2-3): EAEVAQSPRYKITEKSQAVAFWCDPISGHATLYWYRQILGQGPELLVQFQDESVVDDSQLPKDRFSAERLKGVDSTLKIQPAELGDSAMYLCASSDRAEGTDTQYFGPGTRLTVL.

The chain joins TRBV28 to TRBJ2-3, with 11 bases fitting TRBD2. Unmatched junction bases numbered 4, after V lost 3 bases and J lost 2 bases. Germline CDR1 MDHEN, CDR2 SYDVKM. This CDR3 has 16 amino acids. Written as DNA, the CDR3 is TGTGCCAGCAGTTTTGGGACTAGCGGAGACACAGATACGCAGTATTTT. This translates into CASSFGTSGDTDTQYF.

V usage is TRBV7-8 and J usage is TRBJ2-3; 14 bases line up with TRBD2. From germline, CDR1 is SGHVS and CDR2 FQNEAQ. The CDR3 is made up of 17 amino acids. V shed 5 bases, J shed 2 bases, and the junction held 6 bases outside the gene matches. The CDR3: CASSTGTSGRPTDTQYF. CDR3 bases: TGTGCCAGCAGCACCGGGACTAGCGGGAGACCCACAGATACGCAGTATTTT.

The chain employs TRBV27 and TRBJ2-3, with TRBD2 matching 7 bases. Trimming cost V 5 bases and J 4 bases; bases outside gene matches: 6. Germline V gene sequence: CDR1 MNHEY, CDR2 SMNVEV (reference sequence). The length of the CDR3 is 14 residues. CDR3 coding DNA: TGTGCCAGCAGTCAAAGACTAGCAGCAGATACGCAGTATTTT. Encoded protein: CASSQRLAADTQYF.

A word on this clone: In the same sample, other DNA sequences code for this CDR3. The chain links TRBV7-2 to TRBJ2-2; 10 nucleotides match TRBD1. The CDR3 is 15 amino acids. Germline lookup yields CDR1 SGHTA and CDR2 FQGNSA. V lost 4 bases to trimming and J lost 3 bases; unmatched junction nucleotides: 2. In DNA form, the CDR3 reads TGTGCCAGCAGCTCGGGACAGGGGTACACCGGGGAGCTGTTTTTT. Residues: CASSSGQGYTGELFF.

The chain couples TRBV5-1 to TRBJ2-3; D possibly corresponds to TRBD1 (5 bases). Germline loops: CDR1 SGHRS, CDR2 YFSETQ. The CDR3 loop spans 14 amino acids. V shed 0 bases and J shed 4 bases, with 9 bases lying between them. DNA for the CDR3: TGCGCCAGCAGCTTGGCGACAGACCCAGATACGCAGTATTTT. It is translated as CASSLATDPDTQYF.

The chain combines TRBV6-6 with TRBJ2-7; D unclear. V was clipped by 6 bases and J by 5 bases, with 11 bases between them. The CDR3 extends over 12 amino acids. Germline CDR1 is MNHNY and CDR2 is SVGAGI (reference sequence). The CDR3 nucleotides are TGTGCCAGCAGAGAGTTAACCAACGAGCAGTACTTC. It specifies CASRELTNEQYF.